The TCR beta chain described here comes from a study of blood T cell repertoires in COVID-19. Measured with immunoSEQ multiplex PCR; TCRdb has only the in-frame clones, and not every one. This table has about 110,000 clones, roughly 85% appearing once. With 3 bases removed from V and 0 bases from J, the gap between germline ends came to 6 bases. CDR1 is SNHLY, CDR2 FYNNEI, per germline. The CDR3 is 14 residues long. The TCR comes from a woman older than 75 with active or convalescent COVID-19. Source material: peripheral blood. The chain links TRBV2 to TRBJ1-5; D uncertain. In DNA form, the CDR3 reads TGTGCCAGCAGTGATCGCAGTAGCAATCAGCCCCAGCATTTT. This gives the protein CASSDRSSNQPQHF.